This T cell receptor (beta chain) comes out of a study of cytomegalovirus exposure and HLA in healthy donors. Study-wide findings and caveats: Both high specificity and high sensitivity reportedly marked the classifier's diagnosis of cytomegalovirus status. A list of around 150 TCR beta chains associated with cytomegalovirus was given.

The PCR employed 60 Vbeta primers together with 13 Jbeta primers. Data came from immunoSEQ multiplex PCR; TCRdb stores just in-frame clones and leaves some out. The sample consists of roughly 170,000 clones, just under 85% of them appearing once. This clone occurred a few times. Its antigen is not known. Trimming left V 4 bases short and J 7 bases short, with 15 bases between. This CDR3 region has 14 residues. Germline V gene data show CDR1 as MNHEY and CDR2 as SVGAGI. The receptor was isolated from a girl under 18 in good health and CMV-seropositive. Sample: PBMCs. The chain combines TRBV6-5 with TRBJ2-3, with a weak D call TRBD2 (6 bases). The CDR3: CASSSSGTQNTQYF. In nucleotides, the CDR3 is TGTGCCAGCAGTTCTTCCGGGACTCAGAATACGCAGTATTTT.